This T cell receptor beta chain comes out of a study of cytomegalovirus exposure and HLA in healthy donors. The PCR contained 60 Vbeta and 13 Jbeta primers. Only in-frame clones appear in the TCRdb table, and some are missing; sequencing was by immunoSEQ multiplex PCR. The table shows roughly 70,000 clones, with 74% occurring only once. Study-wide findings and caveats: The authors confirmed in vitro that a few CMV-associated chains were specific for CMV antigens. A highly shared variant cluster was judged a likely technical artifact.

A remark on this clone: The antigen remains unidentified.

This CDR3 region has 13 residues. Germline V CDR1 and CDR2: SGHTA, FQGTGA. Deletions cut 2 bases from V and 3 bases from J, with 7 bases between. This chain links TRBV7-3 with TRBJ1-1, with TRBD1 as a possible D gene (6 bases). The sequence was collected from a human donor in good health. Input material: PBMCs. This CDR3 is CASSLSGDTEAFF. The CDR3, as DNA: TGTGCCAGCAGCTTATCAGGGGACACTGAAGCTTTCTTT. Filled out from reference TRBV7-3 and TRBJ1-1, the complete variable domain reads GAGVSQTPSNKVTEKGKYVELRCDPISGHTALYWYRQSLGQGPEFLIYFQGTGAADDSGLPNDRFFAVRPEGSVSTLKIQRTERGDSAVYLCASSLSGDTEAFFGQGTRLTVV.